This entry is about one TCR beta chain. At one end, the junction sequence differs from germline, possibly due to a read error. Via MiXCR, TCRdb re-called the 5' RACE reads, giving one row per CDR3 protein. The repertoire holds hundreds of thousands of distinct CDR3 sequences, with roughly 24% as singletons. The entry originates in a study of identical twins. Germline CDR1 reads SGHRS; CDR2 reads YFSETQ. This CDR3 contains 17 residues. These same records also appear under a second study, on T cells expressing NK-cell markers.

The sequence was collected from a woman younger than 35 in good health. The chain links TRBV5-1 to TRBJ2-2; 15 bases map to TRBD2. The sample comprised CD4+ T cells sorted from blood. The CDR3 reads CASSHGLAGGNAGELFF. In DNA, the CDR3 is TGCGCCAGCAGCCACGGACTAGCGGGAGGGAACGCCGGGGAGCTGTTTTTT.